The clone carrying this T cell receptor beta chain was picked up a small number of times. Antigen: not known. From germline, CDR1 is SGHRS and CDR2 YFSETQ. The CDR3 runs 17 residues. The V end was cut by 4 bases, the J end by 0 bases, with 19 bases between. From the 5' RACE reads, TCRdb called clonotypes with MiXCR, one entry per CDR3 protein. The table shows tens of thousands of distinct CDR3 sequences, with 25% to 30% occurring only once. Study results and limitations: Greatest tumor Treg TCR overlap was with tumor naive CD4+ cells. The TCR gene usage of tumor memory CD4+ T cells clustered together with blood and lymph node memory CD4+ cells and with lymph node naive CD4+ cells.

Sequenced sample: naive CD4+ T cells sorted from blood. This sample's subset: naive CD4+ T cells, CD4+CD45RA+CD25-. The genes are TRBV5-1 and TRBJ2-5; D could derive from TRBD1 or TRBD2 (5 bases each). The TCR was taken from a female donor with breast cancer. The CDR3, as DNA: TGCGCCAGCAGCCGCGGGCAGGGTCAATTGAACCAAGAGACCCAGTACTTC. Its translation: CASSRGQGQLNQETQYF.